This T cell receptor beta chain was identified during a study of naive and memory T cell subsets. The beta constant-region primer was an equimolar mix of two oligonucleotides covering TRBC1 and TRBC2. TCRdb reprocessed the UMI-ligation and nested PCR reads via MiXCR and lists one record per CDR3 protein. The sample has 130,000 to 150,000 distinct CDR3 sequences, 17% seen once. Cells stained for CD3, CD4, CD8, CD45RA, CD27 and viability were sorted into four CD45RA/CD27 subsets. Trimming took 1 base from V and 7 from J, leaving 13 bases between them. The CDR3 totals 13 residues. Germline-derived CDR1 and CDR2 are SQVTM and ANQGSEA.

Sample: naive CD4+ T cells from blood. The chain has TRBV29-1 and TRBJ1-1; D perhaps matches TRBD1 (5 bases). This sequence originates from a human donor in good health. This CDR3 is CSVEARGGGEAFF. CDR3 sequence (DNA): TGCAGCGTTGAAGCACGCGGGGGGGGTGAAGCTTTCTTT.